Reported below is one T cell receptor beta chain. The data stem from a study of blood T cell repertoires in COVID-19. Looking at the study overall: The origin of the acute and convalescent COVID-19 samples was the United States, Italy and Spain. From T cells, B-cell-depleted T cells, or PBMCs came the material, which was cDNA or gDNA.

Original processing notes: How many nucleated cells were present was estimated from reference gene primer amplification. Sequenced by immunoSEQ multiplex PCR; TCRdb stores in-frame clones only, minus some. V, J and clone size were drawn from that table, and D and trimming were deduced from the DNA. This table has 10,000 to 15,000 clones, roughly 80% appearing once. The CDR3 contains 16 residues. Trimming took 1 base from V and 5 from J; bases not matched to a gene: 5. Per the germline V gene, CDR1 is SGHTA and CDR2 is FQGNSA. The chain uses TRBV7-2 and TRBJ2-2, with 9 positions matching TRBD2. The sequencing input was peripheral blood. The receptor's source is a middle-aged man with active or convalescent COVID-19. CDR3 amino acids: CASSLGFSGGTGELFF. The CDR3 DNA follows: TGTGCCAGCAGCTTAGGGTTTAGCGGGGGAACCGGGGAGCTGTTTTTT.